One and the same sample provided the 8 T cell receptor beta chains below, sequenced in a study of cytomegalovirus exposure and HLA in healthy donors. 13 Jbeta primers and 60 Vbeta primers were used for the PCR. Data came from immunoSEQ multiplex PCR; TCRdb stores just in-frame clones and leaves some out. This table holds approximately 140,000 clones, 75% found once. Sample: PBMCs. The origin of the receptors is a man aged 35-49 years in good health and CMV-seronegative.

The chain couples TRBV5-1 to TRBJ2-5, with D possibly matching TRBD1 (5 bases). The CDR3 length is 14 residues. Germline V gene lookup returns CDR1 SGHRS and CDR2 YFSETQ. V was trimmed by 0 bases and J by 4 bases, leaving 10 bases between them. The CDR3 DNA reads TGCGCCAGCAGCTTGGCAGGGTTCGGAGAGACCCAGTACTTC. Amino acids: CASSLAGFGETQYF.

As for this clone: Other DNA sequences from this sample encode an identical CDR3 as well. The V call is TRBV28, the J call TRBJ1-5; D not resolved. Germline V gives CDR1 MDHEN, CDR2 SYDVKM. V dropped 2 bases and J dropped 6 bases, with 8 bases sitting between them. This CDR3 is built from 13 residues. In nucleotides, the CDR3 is TGTGCCAGCAGTTTAATCTCAGGTCAGCCCCAGCATTTT. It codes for CASSLISGQPQHF.

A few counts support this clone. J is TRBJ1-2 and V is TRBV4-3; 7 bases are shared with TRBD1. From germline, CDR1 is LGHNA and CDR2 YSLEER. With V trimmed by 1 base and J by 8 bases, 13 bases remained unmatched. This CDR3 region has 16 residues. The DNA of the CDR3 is TGCGCCAGCAGCCAAGTAGGGGGCAGCGCGGCGTCCGGCTACACCTTC. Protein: CASSQVGGSAASGYTF.

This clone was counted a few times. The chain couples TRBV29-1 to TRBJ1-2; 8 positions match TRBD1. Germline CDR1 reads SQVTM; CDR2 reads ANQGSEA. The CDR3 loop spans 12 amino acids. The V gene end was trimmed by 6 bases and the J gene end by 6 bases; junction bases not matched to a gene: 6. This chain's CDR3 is CSVDDRGNGYTF. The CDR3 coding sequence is TGCAGCGTCGATGACAGGGGAAATGGCTACACCTTC. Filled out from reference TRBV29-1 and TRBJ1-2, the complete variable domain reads SAVISQKPSRDICQRGTSLTIQCQVDSQVTMMFWYRQQPGQSLTLIATANQGSEATYESGFVIDKFPISRPNLTFSTLTVSNMSPEDSSIYLCSVDDRGNGYTFGSGTRLTVV.

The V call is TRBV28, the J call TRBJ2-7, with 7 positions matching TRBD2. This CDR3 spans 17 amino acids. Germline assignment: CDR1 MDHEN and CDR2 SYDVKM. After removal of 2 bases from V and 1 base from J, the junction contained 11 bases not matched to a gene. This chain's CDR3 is CASSLLAGDTSSYEQYF. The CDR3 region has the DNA TGTGCCAGCAGTTTACTGGCGGGGGATACTTCATCCTACGAGCAGTACTTC.

CDR3: CASSLVPGFGTPKTQYF. The CDR3, as DNA: TGCGCCAGCAGCTTGGTCCCCGGGTTCGGGACTCCCAAGACCCAGTACTTC. The chain is built from TRBV5-1 and TRBJ2-5, with D possibly TRBD2 on 6 matching bases. The length of the CDR3 is 17 residues. Per the germline V gene, CDR1 is SGHRS and CDR2 is YFSETQ. Trimming cost V 0 bases and J 6 bases, with 21 bases left between them.

CDR3 DNA sequence: TGTGCCAGCAGCTTACGGCTAGCGGGGGCGGCAGATACGCAGTATTTT. Residues: CASSLRLAGAADTQYF. The chain uses TRBV7-7 and TRBJ2-3, with TRBD2 matching 10 bases. Trimming at V came to 2 bases and at J to 4 bases, leaving 6 bases not matched to a gene. Germline CDR1 reads SSHAT; CDR2 reads FNYEAQ (reference sequence). CDR3 size: 16 residues.

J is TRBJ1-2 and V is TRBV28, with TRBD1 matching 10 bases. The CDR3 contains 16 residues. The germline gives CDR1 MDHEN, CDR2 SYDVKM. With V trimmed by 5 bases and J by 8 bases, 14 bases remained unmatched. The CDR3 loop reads CASSTPIRQGAGGYTF. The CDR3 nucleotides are TGTGCCAGCAGTACGCCAATCAGACAGGGGGCTGGAGGCTACACCTTC.